This TCR beta chain derives from a study of T-cell memory formation after mild COVID-19. This clonotype appeared a few times. Its antigen is unidentified. The V and J ends lost 5 bases and 2 bases, in that order; junction bases with no gene match: 4. CDR3 size: 14 residues. A single record per CDR3 protein comes from TCRdb applying MiXCR to the 5' RACE reads. Here the sample spans 580,000 or so distinct CDR3 sequences, approximately 15% being singletons. General study points: Contracting CD4+ clones lay largely in CM and EM, with CD8+ ones residing in EMRA. The appearance of some responding clones in pre-infection memory suggested that cross-reactive memory joined.

Sequencing was done on a sample of PBMCs or a T cell subset sorted from them (not recorded which). The V call is TRBV12-3 or TRBV12-4, the J call TRBJ2-3; 7 bases align to TRBD2. The clonotype was recovered from an adult woman who had mild COVID-19 (a few samples of this study predate the infection). Cell type and time point are not known. The CDR3 DNA reads TGTGCCAGCAGTAGCGGGGTACCCACAGATACGCAGTATTTT. Translating gives CASSSGVPTDTQYF.